The clone carrying this T cell receptor beta chain was seen a few times. No antigen is known for it. These data belong to a study of blood T cells in healthy people across ages. CDR1 is DFQATT, CDR2 SNEGSKA, per germline (reference sequence). Unmatched junction bases numbered 11, after V lost 7 bases and J lost 2 bases. The CDR3 runs 17 residues. With a J-beta primer mix and a sample-barcoded 5' primer, a second PCR ran about 7 to 12 cycles. Each of the cDNA molecules was tagged by a template-switch adaptor with 12 random nucleotides. Using its own MiXCR run on the 5' RACE reads, TCRdb lists one record per CDR3 protein. Of about 720,000 distinct CDR3 sequences in the sample, about 20% were seen once. Study-level results: Diversity was higher, and naive CD4+ cells more numerous, in long-lived donors than in aged donors.

This clonotype was obtained from a man aged 65 to 79 in good health. Sequenced: blood. The chain recombines TRBV20-1 with TRBJ2-3; 14 bases fit TRBD2. CDR3 in DNA: TGCAGTGTCCTTGCCGGACTAGCGGGAGGAAACACAGATACGCAGTATTTT. It yields the protein CSVLAGLAGGNTDTQYF.